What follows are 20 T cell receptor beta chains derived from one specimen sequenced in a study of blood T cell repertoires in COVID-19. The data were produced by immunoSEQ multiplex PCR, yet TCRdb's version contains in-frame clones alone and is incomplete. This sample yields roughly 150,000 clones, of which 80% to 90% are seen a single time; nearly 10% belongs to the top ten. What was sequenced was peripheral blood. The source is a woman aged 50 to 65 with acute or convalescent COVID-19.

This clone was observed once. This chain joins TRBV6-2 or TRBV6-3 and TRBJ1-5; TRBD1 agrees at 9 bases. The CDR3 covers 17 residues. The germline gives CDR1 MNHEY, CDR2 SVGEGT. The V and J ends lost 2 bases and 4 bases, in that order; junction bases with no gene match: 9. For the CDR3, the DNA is TGTGCCAGCAGTTACGGTCCGGGACAGGGTTTTAATCAGCCCCAGCATTTT. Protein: CASSYGPGQGFNQPQHF.

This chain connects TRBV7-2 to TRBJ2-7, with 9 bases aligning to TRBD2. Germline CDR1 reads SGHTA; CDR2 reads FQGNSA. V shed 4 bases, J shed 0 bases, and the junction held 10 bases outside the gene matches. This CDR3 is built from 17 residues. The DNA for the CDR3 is TGTGCCAGCAGCTCAAAGGGGGGCGGGAGGGCCTCCTACGAGCAGTACTTC. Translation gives CASSSKGGGRASYEQYF. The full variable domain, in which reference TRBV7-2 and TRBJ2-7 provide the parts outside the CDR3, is GAGVSQSPSNKVTEKGKDVELRCDPISGHTALYWYRQSLGQGLEFLIYFQGNSAPDKSGLPSDRFSAERTGGSVSTLTIQRTQQEDSAVYLCASSSKGGGRASYEQYFGPGTRLTVT.

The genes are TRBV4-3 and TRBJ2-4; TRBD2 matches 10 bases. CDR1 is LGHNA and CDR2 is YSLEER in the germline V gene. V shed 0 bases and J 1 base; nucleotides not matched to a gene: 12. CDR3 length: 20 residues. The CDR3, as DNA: TGCGCCAGCAGCCAAGATCGGATAGCGGGGGGTGGACTGGCCAAAAACATTCAGTACTTC. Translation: CASSQDRIAGGGLAKNIQYF.

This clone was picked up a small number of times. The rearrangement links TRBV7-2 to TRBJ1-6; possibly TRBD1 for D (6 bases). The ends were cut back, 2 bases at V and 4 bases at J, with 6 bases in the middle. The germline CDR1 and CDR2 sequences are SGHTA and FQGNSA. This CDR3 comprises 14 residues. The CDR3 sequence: CASSLQGYNSPLHF. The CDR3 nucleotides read TGTGCCAGCAGCTTACAGGGGTATAATTCACCCCTCCACTTT.

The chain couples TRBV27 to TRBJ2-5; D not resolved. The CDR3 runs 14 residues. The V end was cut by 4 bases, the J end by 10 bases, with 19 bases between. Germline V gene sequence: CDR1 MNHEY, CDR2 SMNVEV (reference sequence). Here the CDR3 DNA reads TGTGCCAGCAGTTCCCGACCCGCGCGGCAGTTCCAGTACTTC. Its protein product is CASSSRPARQFQYF.

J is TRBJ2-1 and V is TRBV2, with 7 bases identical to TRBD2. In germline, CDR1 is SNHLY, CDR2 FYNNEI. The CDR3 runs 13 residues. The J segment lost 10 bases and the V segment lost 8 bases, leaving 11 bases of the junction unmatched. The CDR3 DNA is TGTGCCAGCCTATTGTCACGGGAGGCCGAGCAGTTCTTC. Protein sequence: CASLLSREAEQFF.

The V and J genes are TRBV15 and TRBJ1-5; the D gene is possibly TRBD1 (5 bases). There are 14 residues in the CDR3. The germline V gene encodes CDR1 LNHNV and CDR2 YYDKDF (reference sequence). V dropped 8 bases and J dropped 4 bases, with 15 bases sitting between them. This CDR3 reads CATSIGGRNQPQHF. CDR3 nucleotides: TGTGCCACCTCTATCGGGGGTCGGAATCAGCCCCAGCATTTT.

CDR3 protein: CASSSGLAGTGGELFF. The DNA for the CDR3 is TGCGCCAGCAGCTCGGGACTAGCGGGAACCGGCGGGGAGCTGTTTTTT. The gene calls are TRBV5-1 and TRBJ2-2; 13 nucleotides line up with TRBD2. Germline CDR1 and CDR2: SGHRS and YFSETQ. Trimming cost V 3 bases and J 7 bases; bases outside gene matches: 6. This CDR3 is 16 amino acids long.

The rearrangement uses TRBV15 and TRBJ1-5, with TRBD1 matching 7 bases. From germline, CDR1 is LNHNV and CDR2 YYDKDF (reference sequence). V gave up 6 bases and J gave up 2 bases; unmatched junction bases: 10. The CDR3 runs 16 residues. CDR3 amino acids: CATSKKTGEGNQPQHF. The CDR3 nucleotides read TGTGCCACCAGTAAGAAAACAGGGGAGGGCAATCAGCCCCAGCATTTT. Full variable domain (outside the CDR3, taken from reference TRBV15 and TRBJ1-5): DAMVIQNPRYQVTQFGKPVTLSCSQTLNHNVMYWYQQKSSQAPKLLFHYYDKDFNNEADTPDNFQSRRPNTSFCFLDIRSPGLGDTAMYLCATSKKTGEGNQPQHFGDGTRLSIL.

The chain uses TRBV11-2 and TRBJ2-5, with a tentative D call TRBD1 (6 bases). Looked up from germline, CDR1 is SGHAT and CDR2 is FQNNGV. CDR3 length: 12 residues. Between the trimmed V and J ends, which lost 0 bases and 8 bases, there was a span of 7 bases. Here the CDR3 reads CASSLEGATQYF. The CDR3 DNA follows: TGTGCCAGCAGCTTAGAGGGGGCAACCCAGTACTTC.

This CDR3 is CASSLGGVRRPDTQYF. CDR3 coding DNA: TGTGCCAGCAGCTTGGGGGGAGTGAGGCGCCCAGATACGCAGTATTTT. The V call is TRBV7-2, the J call TRBJ2-3, with D maybe TRBD2 (6 bases). The CDR3 length is 16 residues. CDR1 is SGHTA and CDR2 is FQGNSA in the germline V gene. V lost 3 bases and J lost 4, with 17 bases in between.

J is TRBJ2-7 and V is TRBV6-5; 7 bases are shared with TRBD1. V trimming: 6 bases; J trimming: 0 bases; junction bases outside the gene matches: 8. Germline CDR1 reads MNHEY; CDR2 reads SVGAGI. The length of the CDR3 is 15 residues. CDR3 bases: TGTGCCAGCAGCGAGACAGGGCCCAGCTCCTACGAGCAGTACTTC. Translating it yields CASSETGPSSYEQYF.

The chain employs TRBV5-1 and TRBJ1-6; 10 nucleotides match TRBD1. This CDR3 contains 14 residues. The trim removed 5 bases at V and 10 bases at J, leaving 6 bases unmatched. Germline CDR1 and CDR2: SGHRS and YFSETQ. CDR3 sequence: CASRAGTGVSPLHF. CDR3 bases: TGCGCCAGCAGAGCCGGGACAGGGGTGTCACCCCTCCACTTT.

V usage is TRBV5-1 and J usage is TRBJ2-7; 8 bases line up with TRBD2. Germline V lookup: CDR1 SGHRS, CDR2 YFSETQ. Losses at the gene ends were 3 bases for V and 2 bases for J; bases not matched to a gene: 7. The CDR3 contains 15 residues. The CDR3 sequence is CASSSSSGAAYEQYF. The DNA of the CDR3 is TGCGCCAGCAGCTCAAGTAGCGGGGCAGCCTACGAGCAGTACTTC.

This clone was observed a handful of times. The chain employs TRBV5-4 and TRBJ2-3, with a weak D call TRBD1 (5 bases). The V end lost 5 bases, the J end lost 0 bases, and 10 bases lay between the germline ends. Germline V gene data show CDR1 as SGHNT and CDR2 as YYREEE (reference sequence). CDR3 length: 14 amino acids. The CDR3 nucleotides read TGTGCCAGCAGTCGACAGAGCAGCACAGATACGCAGTATTTT. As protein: CASSRQSSTDTQYF.

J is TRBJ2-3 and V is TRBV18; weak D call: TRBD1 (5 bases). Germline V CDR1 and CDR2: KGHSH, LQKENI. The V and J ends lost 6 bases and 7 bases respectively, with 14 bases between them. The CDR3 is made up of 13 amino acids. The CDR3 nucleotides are TGTGCCAGCTCCGCACAGGAAATTTATACGCAGTATTTT. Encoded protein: CASSAQEIYTQYF.

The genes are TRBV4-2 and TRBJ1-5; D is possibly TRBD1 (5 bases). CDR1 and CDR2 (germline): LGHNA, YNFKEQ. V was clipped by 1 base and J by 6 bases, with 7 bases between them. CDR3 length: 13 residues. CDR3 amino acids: CASSQGGGQPQHF. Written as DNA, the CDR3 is TGTGCCAGCAGCCAAGGGGGGGGTCAGCCCCAGCATTTT.

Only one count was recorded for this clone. The chain's CDR3 is CASSRGSNEKLFF. CDR3 sequence (DNA): TGCGCCAGCAGCCGAGGAAGTAATGAAAAACTGTTTTTT. The chain is built from TRBV5-1 and TRBJ1-4, with no clear D. This CDR3 spans 13 amino acids. Germline V lookup: CDR1 SGHRS, CDR2 YFSETQ. Trimming removed 4 bases at V and 4 bases at J, with 8 bases between.

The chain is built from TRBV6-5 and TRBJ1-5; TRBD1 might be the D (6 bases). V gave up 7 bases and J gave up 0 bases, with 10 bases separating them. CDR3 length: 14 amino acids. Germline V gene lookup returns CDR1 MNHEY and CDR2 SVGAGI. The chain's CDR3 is CASIQGISNQPQHF. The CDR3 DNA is TGTGCCAGCATACAGGGTATTAGCAATCAGCCCCAGCATTTT.

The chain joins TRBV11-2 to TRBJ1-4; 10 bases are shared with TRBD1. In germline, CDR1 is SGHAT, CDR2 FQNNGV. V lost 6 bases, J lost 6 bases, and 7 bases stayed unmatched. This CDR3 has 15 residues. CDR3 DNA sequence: TGTGCCAGCAGTCGACCGGGACAGGGGTATGAAAAACTGTTTTTT. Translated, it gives CASSRPGQGYEKLFF.